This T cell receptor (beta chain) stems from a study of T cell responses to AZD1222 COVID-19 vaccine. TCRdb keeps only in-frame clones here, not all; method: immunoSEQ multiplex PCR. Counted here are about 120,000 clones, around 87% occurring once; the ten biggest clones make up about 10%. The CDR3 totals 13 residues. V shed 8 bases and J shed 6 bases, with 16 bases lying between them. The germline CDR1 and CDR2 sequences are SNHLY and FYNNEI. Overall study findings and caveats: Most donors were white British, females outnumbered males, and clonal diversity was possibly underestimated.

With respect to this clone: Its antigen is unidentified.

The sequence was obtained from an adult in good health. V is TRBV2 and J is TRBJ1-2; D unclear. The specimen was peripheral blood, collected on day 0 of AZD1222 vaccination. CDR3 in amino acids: CASPIYGRNGYTF. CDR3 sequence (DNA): TGTGCCAGCCCGATATATGGGAGGAATGGCTACACCTTC.